This TCR beta chain originates from a study of T cell clonotyping in hematopoietic cell transplantation. Study-level information: Recipient samples before transplant were obtained post-cytoreduction. Findings and limits, study-wide: Without cell sorting, CD4 versus CD8 contributions remain unresolved. Pathologically expanded recipient clonotypes increased progressively from day 30 to day 180 as diversity fell.

As to time point: recipient sample about 28 days before transplant, after cytoreduction. Details on this clone: No antigen is known for it.

Assay used: immunoSEQ multiplex PCR; TCRdb lists only in-frame clones, some missing. The data show 16,000 or so clones, with 93% seen just once and roughly 1.8% held by the top ten. The CDR3 loop spans 13 amino acids. The V gene lost 4 bases and the J gene lost 4 bases, with 11 bases spanning the gap. Germline values: CDR1 MNHNY, CDR2 SVGAGI (reference sequence). The rearrangement uses TRBV6-6 and TRBJ2-7; D is undetermined. This clonotype was sampled from a man younger than 35 with biphenotypic leukemia. Some clones in this sample may be carry-over from other donors' samples. The input for sequencing was peripheral blood mononuclear cells, taken before stem cell transplant. Here the CDR3 reads CASSWLAEYEQYF. As DNA, the CDR3 is TGTGCCAGCAGTTGGCTTGCGGAATACGAGCAGTACTTC.